The 20 T cell receptor beta chains presented below share a single source sample, sequenced in a study of CD8+CD57+ T cells in acquired aplastic anemia. It was genomic DNA that served as the template for profiling TCR beta VDJ and CDR3. MiXCR, run by TCRdb on the reads, gives a single entry per CDR3 protein. The sample consists of under 250,000 distinct CDR3 sequences, around 43% of them appearing once. Flow cytometry had shown expanded CD8+CD57+ cells in the patients chosen for sequencing. The specimen sequenced was sorted CD4+, CD8+, or CD8+CD57+ T cells (not recorded which) from PBMCs. The origin of the receptors is a human donor with aplastic anemia.

The rearrangement links TRBV5-6 to TRBJ2-5, with D hard to call. V lost 0 bases to trimming and J lost 2 bases, with 14 bases between them. CDR3 size: 16 residues. The V gene's germline CDR1 is SGHDT and CDR2 YYEEEE. CDR3 DNA sequence: TGTGCCAGCAGCTTGGTAGGGCCACGATCGCAAGAGACCCAGTACTTC. Its translation is CASSLVGPRSQETQYF.

This clonotype has ten or more counts. The J gene is TRBJ2-1, the V gene TRBV9, with a weak D call TRBD1 (6 bases). The V gene lost 3 bases and the J gene lost 6 bases, with 13 bases spanning the gap. This CDR3 spans 14 amino acids. The V gene's germline CDR1 is SGDLS and CDR2 YYNGEE. The CDR3: CASSEFGQSNEQFF. In DNA form, the CDR3 reads TGTGCCAGCAGCGAATTCGGACAGAGCAATGAGCAGTTCTTC.

In this sample, this clonotype turned up many times. The chain employs TRBV2 and TRBJ2-2; 7 nucleotides line up with TRBD2. CDR1 is SNHLY, CDR2 FYNNEI, per germline. The CDR3 length is 14 residues. The junction had 3 bases not matched to a gene; V was cut back by 8 bases and J by 0 bases. CDR3 protein: CASERGPNTGELFF. The CDR3 DNA is TGTGCCAGCGAGCGGGGACCGAACACCGGGGAGCTGTTTTTT.

The table lists this clonotype with a count of one. The rearrangement uses TRBV20-1 and TRBJ2-5, with a weak D call TRBD1 (6 bases). Trimming took 2 bases from V and 7 from J, leaving 20 bases between them. The CDR3 sequence is 15 residues long. The V gene's germline CDR1 is DFQATT and CDR2 SNEGSKA (reference sequence). As DNA, the CDR3 is TGCAGTGCTAGAAACCCAGGGACATTCGAAGGGACCCAGTACTTC. Translated, it gives CSARNPGTFEGTQYF.

This clonotype showed up just once. This chain connects TRBV3-1 to TRBJ1-1, with a possible D match to TRBD1 (5 bases). Trimming shortened V by 4 bases and J by 3 bases, and 15 bases separated the two germline ends. CDR1 is LGHDT, CDR2 YNNKEL, per germline (reference sequence). This CDR3 is 15 amino acids long. The DNA of the CDR3 is TGTGCCAGCAGCCCCCGACAGAGAGCCGACACTGAAGCTTTCTTT. It encodes CASSPRQRADTEAFF.

This chain links TRBV24-1 with TRBJ2-1; TRBD2 matches 9 bases. The length of the CDR3 is 17 residues. Looked up from germline, CDR1 is KGHDR and CDR2 is SFDVKD. Losses at the gene ends were 3 bases for V and 3 bases for J; bases not matched to a gene: 8. This CDR3 is CATSDGLAGTFYNEQFF. The CDR3 region has the DNA TGTGCCACCAGTGATGGTCTAGCGGGGACCTTCTACAATGAGCAGTTCTTC.

The V and J genes are TRBV29-1 and TRBJ1-4, with unresolved D. V lost 2 bases, J lost 4 bases, and 2 bases lay in between. The CDR3 length is 11 residues. The germline gives CDR1 SQVTM, CDR2 ANQGSEA. CDR3 loop: CSVESNEKLFF. The CDR3 bases are TGCAGCGTTGAAAGTAATGAAAAACTGTTTTTT.

V usage is TRBV9 and J usage is TRBJ1-2; D possibly corresponds to TRBD1 (5 bases). The germline gives CDR1 SGDLS, CDR2 YYNGEE. V was trimmed by 4 bases and J by 7 bases, leaving 17 bases between them. This CDR3 region has 14 residues. The CDR3 coding sequence is TGTGCCAGCAGCCCGGTGGGGCCCACGGGTGGCTACACCTTC. This sequence encodes CASSPVGPTGGYTF.

V is TRBV5-5 and J is TRBJ1-1; no clear D gene. The CDR3 sequence is 14 residues long. V was cut by 5 bases and J by 5 bases, with 16 bases left in between. The germline V gene has CDR1 SGHKS and CDR2 YYEKEE (reference sequence). CDR3 in DNA: TGTGCCAGCAGATTCGGTAGTAGGGCGACTGAAGCTTTCTTT. This translates into CASRFGSRATEAFF.

This clonotype was observed a few times. This chain connects TRBV11-3 to TRBJ2-1, with D perhaps matching TRBD1 or TRBD2 (5 bases each). Per the germline V gene, CDR1 is SGHNT and CDR2 is YENEEA. The CDR3 consists of 20 residues. With 1 base removed from V and 1 base from J, the gap between germline ends came to 23 bases. The CDR3 reads CASSLGDLGARGGSYNEQFF. CDR3 nucleotide sequence: TGTGCCAGCAGCTTAGGGGACCTAGGGGCTAGAGGTGGTTCCTACAATGAGCAGTTCTTC.

The chain uses TRBV2 and TRBJ2-1, with no clear D. CDR3 size: 13 residues. V lost 3 bases and J 8 bases, leaving 11 bases between the germline ends. The germline CDR1 and CDR2 sequences are SNHLY and FYNNEI. The CDR3 sequence is CASSDLGIHEQFF. CDR3 nucleotide sequence: TGTGCCAGCAGTGATTTGGGGATCCATGAGCAGTTCTTC.

There are many counts of this clonotype. The rearrangement joins TRBV19 to TRBJ2-1; maybe TRBD2 (6 bases). Deletions cut 3 bases from V and 6 bases from J, with 9 bases between. The CDR3 spans 13 residues. Germline assignment: CDR1 LNHDA and CDR2 SQIVND (reference sequence). DNA of the CDR3: TGTGCCAGTAGTATGGGGGGAAGCAATGAGCAGTTCTTC. It is translated as CASSMGGSNEQFF.

Concerning this clonotype: No conserved phenylalanine or tryptophan ends this CDR3, so it is likely a read error. The chain couples TRBV25-1 to TRBJ2-7; D remains ambiguous. Per germline, CDR1 MGHDK and CDR2 SYGVNS. The CDR3 length is 11 residues. V was cut by 5 bases and J by 3 bases, with 5 bases left in between. The CDR3 reads CASSLLYEQYL. In nucleotides, the CDR3 is TGTGCCAGCAGTCTACTCTACGAGCAGTACCTC.

The chain has TRBV3-1 and TRBJ2-5; a weak D match, TRBD1 (5 bases). With 1 base removed from V and 1 base from J, the gap between germline ends came to 7 bases. Germline V CDR1 and CDR2: LGHDT, YNNKEL (reference sequence). CDR3 size: 14 residues. The CDR3 region has the DNA TGTGCCAGCAGCCAAGGTCAGGGCCAAGAGACCCAGTACTTC. The encoded protein is CASSQGQGQETQYF.

This clonotype was observed a handful of times. The chain combines TRBV20-1 with TRBJ1-1; possible D gene TRBD1, 6 bases. Germline V gene sequence: CDR1 DFQATT, CDR2 SNEGSKA (reference sequence). The CDR3 consists of 14 residues. Between the trimmed V and J ends, which lost 2 bases and 1 base, there was a span of 11 bases. Written as DNA, the CDR3 is TGCAGTGCTAGATCAGGGGTTGAGAACACTGAAGCTTTCTTT. Amino acids: CSARSGVENTEAFF.

This sequence joins TRBV10-3 and TRBJ2-2, with 9 nucleotides matching TRBD1. CDR1 ENHRY and CDR2 SYGVKD come from the germline V gene. The length of the CDR3 is 16 residues. V lost 1 base to trimming and J lost 5 bases; unmatched junction nucleotides: 5. This CDR3 reads CAISEFGTGMTGELFF. CDR3 DNA: TGTGCCATCAGTGAGTTCGGGACAGGGATGACCGGGGAGCTGTTTTTT.

This rearrangement joins TRBV20-1 to TRBJ2-7; a possible D gene is TRBD2 (6 bases). The CDR3 length is 13 residues. With 3 bases removed from V and 4 bases from J, the gap between germline ends came to 13 bases. From germline, CDR1 is DFQATT and CDR2 SNEGSKA (reference sequence). Here the CDR3 reads CSARGGTPYEQYF. The CDR3 bases are TGCAGTGCTAGGGGCGGGACCCCTTACGAGCAGTACTTC.

This sequence joins TRBV27 and TRBJ1-5, with TRBD1 matching over 12 bases. Germline V gene data show CDR1 as MNHEY and CDR2 as SMNVEV (reference sequence). This CDR3 contains 16 residues. V gave up 1 base and J gave up 7 bases; unmatched junction bases: 5. CDR3 nucleotide sequence: TGTGCCAGCAGTTTATATGGGACAGGGGGCCGACAGCCCCAGCATTTT. It specifies CASSLYGTGGRQPQHF.

There are many counts of this clonotype. The germline gene is not matched at one end of the junction; a read error may be the cause. The V call is TRBV7-6, the J call TRBJ2-5, with 9 bases identical to TRBD1. Germline CDR1 and CDR2: SGHVS and FNYEAQ. The CDR3 consists of 16 residues. CDR3 bases: TGTGCCAGCAACTTACATACGGGACAGGGTGTTGAGACCCAGTACTTC. Translation gives CASNLHTGQGVETQYF.

Ten or more counts support this clonotype. The gene calls are TRBV6-1 and TRBJ2-7; 12 nucleotides match TRBD2. The V segment lost 3 bases and the J segment 5 bases; nucleotides outside the gene matches: 5. Germline V gives CDR1 MNHNS, CDR2 SASEGT. The CDR3 extends over 15 amino acids. The CDR3 sequence is CASSEATSGSDEQYF. For the CDR3, the DNA is TGTGCCAGCAGTGAGGCGACTAGCGGGAGCGACGAGCAGTACTTC.